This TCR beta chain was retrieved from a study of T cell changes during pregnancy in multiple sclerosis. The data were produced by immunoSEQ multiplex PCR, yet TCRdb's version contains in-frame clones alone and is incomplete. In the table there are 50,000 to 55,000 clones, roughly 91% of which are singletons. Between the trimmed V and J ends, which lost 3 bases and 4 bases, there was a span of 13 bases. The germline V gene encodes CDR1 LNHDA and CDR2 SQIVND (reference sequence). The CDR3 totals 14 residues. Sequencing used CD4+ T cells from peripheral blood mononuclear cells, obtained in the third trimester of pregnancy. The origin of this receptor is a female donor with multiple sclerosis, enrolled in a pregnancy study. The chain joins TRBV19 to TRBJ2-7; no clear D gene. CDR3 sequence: CASSMAQSEYEQYF. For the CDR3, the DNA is TGTGCCAGTAGTATGGCACAGTCGGAATACGAGCAGTACTTC.